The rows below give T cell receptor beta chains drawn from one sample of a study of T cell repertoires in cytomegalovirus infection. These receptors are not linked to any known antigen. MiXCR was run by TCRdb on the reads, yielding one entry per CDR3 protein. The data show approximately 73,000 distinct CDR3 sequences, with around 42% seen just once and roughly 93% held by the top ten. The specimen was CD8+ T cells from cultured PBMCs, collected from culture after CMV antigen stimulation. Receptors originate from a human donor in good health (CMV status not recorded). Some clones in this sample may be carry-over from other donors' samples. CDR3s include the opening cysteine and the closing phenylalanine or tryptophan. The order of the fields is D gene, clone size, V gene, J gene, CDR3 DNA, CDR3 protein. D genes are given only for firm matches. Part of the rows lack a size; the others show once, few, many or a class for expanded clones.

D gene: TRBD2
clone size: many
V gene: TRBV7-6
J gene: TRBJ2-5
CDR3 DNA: TGTGCCAGCAGCCTCAGGACTAGCGGGGGGGCCCGGCAAGAGACCCAGTACTTC
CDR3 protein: CASSLRTSGGARQETQYF

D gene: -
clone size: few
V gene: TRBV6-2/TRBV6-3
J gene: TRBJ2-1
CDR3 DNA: TGTGCCAGCAGTTACGACAATGAGCAGTTCTTC
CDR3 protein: CASSYDNEQFF

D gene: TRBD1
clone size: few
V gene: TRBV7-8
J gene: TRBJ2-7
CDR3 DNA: TGTGCCAGCAGCTTCGGGACAGGGTTTCGGTACGAGCAGTACTTC
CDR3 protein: CASSFGTGFRYEQYF

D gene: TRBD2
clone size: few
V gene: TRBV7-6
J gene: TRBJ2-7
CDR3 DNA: TGTGCCAGCAGCTTACCCGGGGGGACCTACGAGCAGTACTTC
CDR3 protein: CASSLPGGTYEQYF

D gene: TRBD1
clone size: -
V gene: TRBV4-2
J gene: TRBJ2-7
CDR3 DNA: TGTGCCAGCAGCCAAGATCGACGACAGGGTTCCTACGAGCAGTACTTC
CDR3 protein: CASSQDRRQGSYEQYF

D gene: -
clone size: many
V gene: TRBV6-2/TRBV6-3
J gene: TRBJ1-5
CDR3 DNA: TGTGCCAGCAGTTACGGCGCGGGCAATCAGCCCCAGCATTTT
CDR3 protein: CASSYGAGNQPQHF

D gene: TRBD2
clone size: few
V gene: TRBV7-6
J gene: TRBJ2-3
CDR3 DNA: TGTGCCAGCAGCTTATTTCTCTACGGGGGGGCAACAGATACGCAGTATTTT
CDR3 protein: CASSLFLYGGATDTQYF

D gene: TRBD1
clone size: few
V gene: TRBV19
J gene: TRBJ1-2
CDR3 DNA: TGTGCCAGTAGTGCCACACAGGGGGCCGGTAACTATGGCTACACCTTC
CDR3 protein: CASSATQGAGNYGYTF

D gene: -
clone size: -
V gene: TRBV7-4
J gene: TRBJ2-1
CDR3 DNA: TGTGCCAGCAGCGGCCTACGACAGGCTGGCTCTGTTGGCTTTAACTACAATGAGCAGTTCTTC
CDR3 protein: CASSGLRQAGSVGFNYNEQFF

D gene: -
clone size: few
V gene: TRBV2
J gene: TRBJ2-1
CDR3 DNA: TGTGCCAGCAGAACGGGGCTGGGGGATGAGCAGTTCTTC
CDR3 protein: CASRTGLGDEQFF

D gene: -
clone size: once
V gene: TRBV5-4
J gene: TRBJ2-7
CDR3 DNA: TGTGCCAGCAGCTTGCTGGGGGTAACCTACGAGCAGTACTTC
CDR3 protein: CASSLLGVTYEQYF

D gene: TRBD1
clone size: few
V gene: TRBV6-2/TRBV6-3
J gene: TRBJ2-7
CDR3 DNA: TGTGCCAGCAGTTCCCCTTGGGACAGGAGCTCCTACGAGCAGTACTTC
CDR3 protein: CASSSPWDRSSYEQYF

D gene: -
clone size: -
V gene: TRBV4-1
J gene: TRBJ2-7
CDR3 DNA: TGCGCCAGCAGCCAAGAAGCCAGGGAAGGGGTCGAGCAGTACTTC
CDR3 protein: CASSQEAREGVEQYF

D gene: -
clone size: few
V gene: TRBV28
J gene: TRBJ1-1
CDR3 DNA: TGTGCCAGCAGTACTCGGGCTTTGAACACTGAAGCTTTCTTT
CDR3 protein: CASSTRALNTEAFF

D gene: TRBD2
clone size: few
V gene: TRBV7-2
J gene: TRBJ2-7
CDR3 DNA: TGTGCCAGCAGCTTAGCACTAGCGGGGGGGCTATCCGAGCAGTACTTC
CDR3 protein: CASSLALAGGLSEQYF

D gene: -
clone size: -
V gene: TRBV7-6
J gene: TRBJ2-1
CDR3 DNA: TGTGCTAGCAGCTTAGGGCCCCACAGGGTAGGGAGCTCCTACAATGAGCAGTTCTTC
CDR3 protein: CASSLGPHRVGSSYNEQFF

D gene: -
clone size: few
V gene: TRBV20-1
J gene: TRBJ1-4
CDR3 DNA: TGCAGTGCTAGAGATCGGGGGTTTAATGAAAAACTGTTTTTT
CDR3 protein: CSARDRGFNEKLFF

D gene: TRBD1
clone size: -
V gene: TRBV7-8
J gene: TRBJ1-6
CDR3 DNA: TGTGCCAGCAGCCCACAGGGGTCCCCGGAGAATTCACCCCTCCACTTT
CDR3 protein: CASSPQGSPENSPLHF

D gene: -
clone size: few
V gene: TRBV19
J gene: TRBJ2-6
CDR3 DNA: TGTGCCAGTAGTATGGAGCCTTACTCTGGGGCCAACGTCCTGACTTTC
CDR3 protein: CASSMEPYSGANVLTF

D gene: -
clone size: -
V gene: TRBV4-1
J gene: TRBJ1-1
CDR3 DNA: TGCGCCAGCAGGCGTACTGGACGTGAAGCTTTCTTT
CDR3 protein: CASRRTGREAFF

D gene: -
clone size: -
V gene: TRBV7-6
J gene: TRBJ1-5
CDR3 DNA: TGTGCCAGCAGCCCGGGAGACGGCAATCAGCCCCAGCATTTT
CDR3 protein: CASSPGDGNQPQHF

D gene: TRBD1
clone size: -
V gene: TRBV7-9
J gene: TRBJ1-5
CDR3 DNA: TGTGCCAGCAGCAATCTGACAGGGTTTCAGCCCCAGCATTTT
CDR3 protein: CASSNLTGFQPQHF

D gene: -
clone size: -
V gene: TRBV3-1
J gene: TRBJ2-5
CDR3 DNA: TGTGCCAGCAGCCAAACTAGCTCTGGTAAAGAGACCCAGTACTTC
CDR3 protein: CASSQTSSGKETQYF

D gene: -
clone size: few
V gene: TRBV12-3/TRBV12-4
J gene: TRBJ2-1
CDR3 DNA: TGTGCCAGCAGGTCGACGGGTAGCTCCTACAATGAGCAGTTCTTC
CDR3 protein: CASRSTGSSYNEQFF

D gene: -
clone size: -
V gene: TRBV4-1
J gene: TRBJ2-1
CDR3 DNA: TGCGCCAGCAGCCAGTCCCCAGGGGACTCCTACAATGAGCAGTTCTTC
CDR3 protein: CASSQSPGDSYNEQFF